This T cell receptor (beta chain) was found in a study of siplizumab effects on memory and regulatory T cells. Trimming took off 3 bases at V and 8 bases at J, with 11 bases between the two ends. This CDR3 contains 13 residues. Germline V gene sequence: CDR1 LNHDA, CDR2 SQIVND (reference sequence). Study-wide results and limits: Proliferating Tregs taken from siplizumab cultures were not shown to have a confirmed suppressive function. Treg-derived clones made up an average of roughly 70% of mappable alloreactive CD4+ clones with siplizumab and 25% to 30% in controls.

Sequenced by immunoSEQ multiplex PCR; TCRdb stores in-frame clones only, minus some. The sample shows roughly 68,000 clones, less than 90% of them seen only once. For this clone: What it binds is unknown.

The chain links TRBV19 to TRBJ1-3, with D hard to call. The clonotype was recovered from a human donor in good health. The specimen sequenced was memory CD4+ T cells sorted from blood. The CDR3 protein is CASSIRRRDTIYF. As DNA, the CDR3 is TGTGCCAGTAGTATTAGAAGGAGGGACACCATATATTTT.